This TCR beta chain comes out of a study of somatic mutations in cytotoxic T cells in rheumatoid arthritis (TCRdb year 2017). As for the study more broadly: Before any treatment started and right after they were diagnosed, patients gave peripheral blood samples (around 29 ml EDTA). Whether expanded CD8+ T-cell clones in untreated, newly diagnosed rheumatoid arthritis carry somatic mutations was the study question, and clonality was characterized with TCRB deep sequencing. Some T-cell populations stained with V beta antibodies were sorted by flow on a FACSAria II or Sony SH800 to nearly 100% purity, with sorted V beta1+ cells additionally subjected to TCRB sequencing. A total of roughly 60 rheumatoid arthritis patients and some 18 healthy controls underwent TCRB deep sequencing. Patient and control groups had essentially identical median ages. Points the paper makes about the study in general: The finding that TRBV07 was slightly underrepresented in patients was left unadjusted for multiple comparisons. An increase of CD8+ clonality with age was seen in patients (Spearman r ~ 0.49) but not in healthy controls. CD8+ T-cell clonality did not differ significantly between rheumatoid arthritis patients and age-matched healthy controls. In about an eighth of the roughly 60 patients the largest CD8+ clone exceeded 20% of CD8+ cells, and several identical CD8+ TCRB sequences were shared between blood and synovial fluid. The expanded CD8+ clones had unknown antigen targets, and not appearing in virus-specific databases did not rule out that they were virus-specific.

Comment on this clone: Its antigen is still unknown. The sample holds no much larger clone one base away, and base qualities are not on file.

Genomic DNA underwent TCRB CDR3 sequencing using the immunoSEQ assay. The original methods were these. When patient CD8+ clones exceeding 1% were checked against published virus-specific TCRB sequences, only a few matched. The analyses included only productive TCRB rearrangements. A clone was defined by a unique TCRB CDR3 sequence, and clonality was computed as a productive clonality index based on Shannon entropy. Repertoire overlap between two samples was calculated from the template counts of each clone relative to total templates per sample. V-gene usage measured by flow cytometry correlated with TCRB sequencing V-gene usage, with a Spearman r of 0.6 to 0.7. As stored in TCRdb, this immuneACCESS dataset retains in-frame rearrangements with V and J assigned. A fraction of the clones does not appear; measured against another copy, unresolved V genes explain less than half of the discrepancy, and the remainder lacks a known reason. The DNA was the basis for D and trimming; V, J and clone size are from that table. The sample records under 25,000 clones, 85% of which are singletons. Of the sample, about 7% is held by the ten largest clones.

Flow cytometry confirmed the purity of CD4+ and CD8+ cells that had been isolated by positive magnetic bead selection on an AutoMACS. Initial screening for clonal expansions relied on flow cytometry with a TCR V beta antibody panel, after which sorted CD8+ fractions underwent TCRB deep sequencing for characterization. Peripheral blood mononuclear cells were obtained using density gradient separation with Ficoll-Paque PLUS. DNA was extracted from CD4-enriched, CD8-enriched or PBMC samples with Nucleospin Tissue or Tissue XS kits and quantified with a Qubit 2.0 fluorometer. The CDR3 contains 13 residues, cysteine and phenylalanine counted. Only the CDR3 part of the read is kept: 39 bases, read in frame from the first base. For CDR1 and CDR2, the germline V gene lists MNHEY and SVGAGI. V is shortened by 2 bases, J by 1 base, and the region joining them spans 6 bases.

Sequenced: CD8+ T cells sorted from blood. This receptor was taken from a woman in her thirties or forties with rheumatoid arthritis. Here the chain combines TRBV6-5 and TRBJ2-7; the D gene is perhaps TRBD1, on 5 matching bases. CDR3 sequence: CASSYDRSYEQYF. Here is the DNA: TGTGCCAGCAGTTACGACAGATCCTACGAGCAGTACTTC.